This T cell receptor beta chain stems from a study of blood T cell repertoires in COVID-19. Study details: Samples representing acute and convalescent COVID-19 were sourced from the United States, Italy and Spain.

Original handling: Amplification of reference gene primers provided the estimated nucleated cell counts. Assay used: immunoSEQ multiplex PCR; TCRdb lists only in-frame clones, some missing. V, J and clone size reflect that table, while D and trimming were determined from the DNA. This table holds more than 40,000 clones, 88% found once. The germline V and J ends were trimmed by 6 bases and 0 bases, with 12 bases remaining between them. The CDR3 contains 15 residues. Per the germline V gene, CDR1 is MNHEY and CDR2 is SVGAGI. The source material was peripheral blood. J is TRBJ1-5 and V is TRBV6-5, with D possibly TRBD1 on 5 matching bases. This sequence originates from a man aged 50 to 60 with active COVID-19. The CDR3 reads CASSAAGGSNQPQHF. For the CDR3, the DNA is TGTGCCAGCAGCGCAGCGGGGGGTAGCAATCAGCCCCAGCATTTT.